Sequencing of this T cell receptor beta chain was carried out in a study of T-cell reconstitution after alpha-beta-depleted transplantation in children (dated by TCRdb to the mid-2010s). About the study as a whole: Using TCR repertoire profiling, the study followed T-cell immune reconstitution in a quantitative way in children after TCRalphabeta/CD19-depleted allogeneic hematopoietic cell transplantation.

In this sample, this clonotype turned up many times. It has no known antigen specificity. Per-base quality was not reported, and no clone a single base away is much larger than it. Interpreted using the paper, the treatment or condition label stands for: allogeneic hematopoietic cell transplantation with graft depleted of TCRalphabeta T cells and CD19 B cells. TCRalphabeta/CD19-depleted allogeneic hematopoietic cell grafts were given to the transplant recipients, all of whom were children. Reading the germline V gene gives CDR1 MGHRA and CDR2 YSYEKL. The CDR3 runs 14 amino acids, cysteine and phenylalanine included. Only CDR3 DNA is held: 42 bases, read in frame from base 1. Between the V and J ends, shortened by 4 bases and 4 bases respectively, the junction contains 13 bases. The investigation overall reported the following: About two months after transplant, the apparently early recovery of alphabetaT-cell counts reportedly depended on just several hundred clones that had expanded rapidly and came from non-depleted graft cells. In some patients, the high TCRbeta diversity seen at day 60 was put down to recipient T cells and intrathymic progenitors that had survived conditioning. Over subsequent months, a decline in hyperexpanded clone frequencies was noted, and after one year, T-cell counts and TCRbeta diversity were mostly ascribed to newly produced T cells.

Receptor amplification or capture employed PCR. Sequencing used an Illumina HiSeq 2500. To normalize quantification of the TCRbeta repertoire, the TCR libraries were built with molecular barcoding that relied on unique molecular identifiers. The public reads were reanalyzed by TCRdb: fastp trimming at Q25, MiXCR alignment, in-frame beta chains only. Each record represents a unique CDR3 protein, reported with the most common genes and DNA among its rows. The sample yields 200,000 or so distinct CDR3 sequences; about 6% were counted once. Of the sample, approximately 4.1% is held by the ten largest clones.

This receptor chain uses TRBV4-1 and TRBJ1-1, and TRBD1 may be the D gene, going by 5 matching bases. The TCR was taken from a girl under three years old with combined immunodeficiency, due to receive a stem cell transplant. The specimen comprised PBMCs, sampled before TCRalphabeta/CD19-depleted stem cell transplant. The CDR3 region reads CASSRTGGTTEAFF. The DNA sequence reads TGCGCCAGCAGCCGGACCGGGGGGACCACTGAAGCTTTCTTT.